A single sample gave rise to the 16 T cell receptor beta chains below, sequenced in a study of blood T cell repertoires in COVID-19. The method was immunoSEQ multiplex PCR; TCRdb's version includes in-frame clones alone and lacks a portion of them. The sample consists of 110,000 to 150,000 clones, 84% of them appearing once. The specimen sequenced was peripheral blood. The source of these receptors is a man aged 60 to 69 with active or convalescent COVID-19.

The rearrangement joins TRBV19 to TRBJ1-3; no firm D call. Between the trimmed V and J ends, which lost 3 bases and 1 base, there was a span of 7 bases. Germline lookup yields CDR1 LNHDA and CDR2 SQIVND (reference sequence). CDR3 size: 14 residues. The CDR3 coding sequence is TGTGCCAGTAGTATCCTGTCGTCTGGAAACACCATATATTTT. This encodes CASSILSSGNTIYF.

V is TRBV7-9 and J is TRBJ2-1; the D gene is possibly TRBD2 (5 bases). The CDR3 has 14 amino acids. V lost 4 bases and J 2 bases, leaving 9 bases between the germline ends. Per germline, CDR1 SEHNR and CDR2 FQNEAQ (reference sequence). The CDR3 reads CASSSSTTYNEQFF. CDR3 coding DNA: TGTGCCAGCAGCTCTTCGACTACCTACAATGAGCAGTTCTTC. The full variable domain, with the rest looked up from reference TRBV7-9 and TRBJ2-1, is DTGVSQNPRHKITKRGQNVTFRCDPISEHNRLYWYRQTLGQGPEFLTYFQNEAQLEKSRLLSDRFSAERPKGSFSTLEIQRTEQGDSAMYLCASSSSTTYNEQFFGPGTRLTVL.

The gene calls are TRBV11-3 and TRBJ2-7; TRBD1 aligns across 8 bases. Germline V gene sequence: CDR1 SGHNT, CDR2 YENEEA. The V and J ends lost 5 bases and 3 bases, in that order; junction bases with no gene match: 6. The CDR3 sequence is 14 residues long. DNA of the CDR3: TGTGCCAGCAGCCTCACCGGGACAGGCTACGAGCAGTACGTC. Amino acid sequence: CASSLTGTGYEQYV.

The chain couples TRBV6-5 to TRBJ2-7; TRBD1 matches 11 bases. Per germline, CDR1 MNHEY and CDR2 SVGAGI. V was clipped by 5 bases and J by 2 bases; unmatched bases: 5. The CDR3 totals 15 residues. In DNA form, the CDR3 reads TGTGCCAGCAGTAAGGGGACAGGGGGGACCTACGAGCAGTACTTC. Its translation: CASSKGTGGTYEQYF.

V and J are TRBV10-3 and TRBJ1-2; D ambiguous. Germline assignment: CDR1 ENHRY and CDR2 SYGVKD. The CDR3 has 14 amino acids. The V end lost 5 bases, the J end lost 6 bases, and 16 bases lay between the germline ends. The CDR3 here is CAISPSEGRDGYTF. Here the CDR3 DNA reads TGTGCCATCAGTCCCTCGGAGGGAAGGGATGGCTACACCTTC.

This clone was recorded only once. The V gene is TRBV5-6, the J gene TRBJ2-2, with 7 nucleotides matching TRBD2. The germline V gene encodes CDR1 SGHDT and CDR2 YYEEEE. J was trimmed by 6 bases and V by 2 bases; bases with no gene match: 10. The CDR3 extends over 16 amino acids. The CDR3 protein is CASSFTTSRAAGELFF. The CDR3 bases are TGTGCCAGCAGCTTCACGACTAGCCGAGCGGCCGGGGAGCTGTTTTTT.

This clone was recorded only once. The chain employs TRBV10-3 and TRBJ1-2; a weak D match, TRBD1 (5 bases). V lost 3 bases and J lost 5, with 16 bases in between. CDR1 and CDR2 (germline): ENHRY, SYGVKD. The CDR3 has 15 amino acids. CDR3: CAISDTKQVQYGYTF. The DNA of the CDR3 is TGTGCCATCAGTGATACCAAACAGGTACAATATGGCTACACCTTC.

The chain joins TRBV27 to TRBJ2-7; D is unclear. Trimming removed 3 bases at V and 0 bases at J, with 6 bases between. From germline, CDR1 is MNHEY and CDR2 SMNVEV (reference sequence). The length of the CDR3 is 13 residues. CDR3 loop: CASSFIASYEQYF. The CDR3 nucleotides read TGTGCCAGCAGTTTTATAGCCTCCTACGAGCAGTACTTC.

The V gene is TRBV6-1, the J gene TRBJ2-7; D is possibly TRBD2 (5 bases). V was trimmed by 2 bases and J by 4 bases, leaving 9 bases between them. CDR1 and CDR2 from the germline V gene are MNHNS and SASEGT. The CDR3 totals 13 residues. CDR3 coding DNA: TGTGCCAGCAGTGAACTCCGGGGATACGAGCAGTACGTC. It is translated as CASSELRGYEQYV.

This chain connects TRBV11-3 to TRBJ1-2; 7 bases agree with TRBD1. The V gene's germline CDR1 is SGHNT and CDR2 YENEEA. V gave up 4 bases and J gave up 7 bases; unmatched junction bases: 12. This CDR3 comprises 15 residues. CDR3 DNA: TGTGCCAGCAGCTATAGGACAGGCGCTTCTAGTGGCTACACCTTC. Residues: CASSYRTGASSGYTF.

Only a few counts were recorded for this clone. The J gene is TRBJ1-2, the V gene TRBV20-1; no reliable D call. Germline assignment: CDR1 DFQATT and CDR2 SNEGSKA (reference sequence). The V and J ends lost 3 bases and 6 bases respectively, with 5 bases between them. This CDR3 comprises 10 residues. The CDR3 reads CSASSDGYTF. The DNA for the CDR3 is TGCAGTGCTAGTTCGGATGGCTACACCTTC.

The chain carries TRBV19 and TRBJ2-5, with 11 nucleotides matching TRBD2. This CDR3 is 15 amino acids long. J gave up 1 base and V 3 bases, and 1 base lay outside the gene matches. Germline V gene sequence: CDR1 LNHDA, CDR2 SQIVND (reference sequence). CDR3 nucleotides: TGTGCCAGTAGTATTGGGACTAGCGGCCAAGAGACCCAGTACTTC. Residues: CASSIGTSGQETQYF.

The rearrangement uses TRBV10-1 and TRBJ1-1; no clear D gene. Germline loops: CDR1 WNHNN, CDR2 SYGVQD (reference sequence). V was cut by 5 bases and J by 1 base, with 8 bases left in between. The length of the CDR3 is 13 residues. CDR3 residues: CASSRSGNTEAFF. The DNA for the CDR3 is TGCGCCAGCAGTCGCTCAGGGAACACTGAAGCTTTCTTT.

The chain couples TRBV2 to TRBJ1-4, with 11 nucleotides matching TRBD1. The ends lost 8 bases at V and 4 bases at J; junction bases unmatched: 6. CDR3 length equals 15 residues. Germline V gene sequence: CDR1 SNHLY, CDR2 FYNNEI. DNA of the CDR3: TGTGCCAGCCGGGACAGGGGGTACCTTAATGAAAAACTGTTTTTT. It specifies CASRDRGYLNEKLFF.

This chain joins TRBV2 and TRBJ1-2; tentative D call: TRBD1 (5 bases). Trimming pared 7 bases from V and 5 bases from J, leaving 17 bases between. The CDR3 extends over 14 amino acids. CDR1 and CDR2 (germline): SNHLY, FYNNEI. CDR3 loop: CASKGSADNYGYTF. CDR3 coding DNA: TGTGCCAGCAAGGGGTCGGCAGACAATTATGGCTACACCTTC.

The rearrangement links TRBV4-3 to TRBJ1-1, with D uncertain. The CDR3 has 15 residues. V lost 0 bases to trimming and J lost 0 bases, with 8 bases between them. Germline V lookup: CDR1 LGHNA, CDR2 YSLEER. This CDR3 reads CASSQDGRLNTEAFF. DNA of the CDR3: TGCGCCAGCAGCCAAGATGGGAGACTGAACACTGAAGCTTTCTTT.